The next 26 T cell receptor beta chains were all read from a single sample in a study of molecular identifiers for immune sequencing clone quantification (dated 2018 in TCRdb). Library preparation employed PCR. The sequencer listed for this sample is Illumina HiSeq 4000. TCRdb ran its own pipeline on the public reads, namely fastp trimming at Q25 and MiXCR clone calling, and kept in-frame beta chains. Rows matching on CDR3 protein sequence are summarized as one entry with the most common DNA and genes. The sample records about half a million distinct CDR3 sequences, over 20% of which are singletons. Of the sample, around 0.84% falls within the top ten clones. Sample: naive CD8+ T cells from blood, with Jurkat cell RNA spiked in. Interpreted using the paper, the cell subset or site label stands for: FACS-sorted CD8+CD4-CCR7+CD45RA+ naive T cells. These TCRs come from a human donor in good health. Some libraries in this study had Jurkat cell RNA spiked in.

This clonotype occurred once. Germline is not matched at one junction end, which may reflect a read error. The rearrangement links TRBV4-3 to TRBJ1-3; unclear D gene. The germline V gene encodes CDR1 LGHNA and CDR2 YSLEER. CDR3 length: 16 amino acids. Here the CDR3 reads CTSSQDRWISGNTMYF. In nucleotides, the CDR3 is TGCACCAGCAGCCAAGATAGGTGGATCTCTGGAAACACCATGTATTTT.

This clonotype was counted ten times or more. V usage is TRBV19 and J usage is TRBJ2-5; a weak D match, TRBD1 (5 bases). The ends were cut back, 5 bases at V and 1 base at J, with 8 bases in the middle. The CDR3 length is 13 residues. Germline loops: CDR1 LNHDA, CDR2 SQIVND (reference sequence). DNA of the CDR3: TGTGCCAGTAGTGGGGCGATCCAAGAGACCCAGTACTTC. Translating gives CASSGAIQETQYF.

The chain employs TRBV20-1 and TRBJ2-2; D gene ambiguous. This CDR3 has 15 residues. Trimming pared 0 bases from V and 2 bases from J, leaving 10 bases between. Germline V lookup: CDR1 DFQATT, CDR2 SNEGSKA (reference sequence). CDR3 loop: CSARDLTHNTGELFF. DNA for the CDR3: TGCAGTGCTAGAGATTTGACTCACAACACCGGGGAGCTGTTTTTT.

This clonotype was detected only a few times. The chain is built from TRBV4-2 and TRBJ2-5, with no clear D. The CDR3 has 13 amino acids. Germline values: CDR1 LGHNA, CDR2 YNFKEQ. The V gene lost 5 bases and the J gene lost 5 bases, with 12 bases spanning the gap. DNA of the CDR3: TGTGCCAGCAGCTACGGTGATGGCGAGACCCAGTACTTC. Its translation: CASSYGDGETQYF.

This clonotype was seen ten or more times. This chain connects TRBV4-1 to TRBJ1-5; 9 bases are shared with TRBD1. The CDR3 spans 15 residues. V lost 4 bases to trimming and J lost 4 bases; unmatched junction nucleotides: 5. Germline values: CDR1 MGHRA, CDR2 YSYEKL. The CDR3 sequence is CASSPWTGANQPQHF. The DNA of the CDR3 is TGCGCCAGCAGCCCGTGGACAGGGGCTAATCAGCCCCAGCATTTT.

In the case of this clonotype: A much bigger clone sits one base away, suggesting this may be a read error. The chain links TRBV28 to TRBJ2-7; D is ambiguous. With 3 bases removed from V and 1 base from J, the gap between germline ends came to 7 bases. Germline V gene sequence: CDR1 MDHEN, CDR2 SYDVKM. This CDR3 spans 13 amino acids. The CDR3 protein is CASSLPKSYEQYF. The CDR3 DNA sequence: TGTGCCAGCAGTTTGCCAAAATCCTACGAGCAGTACTTC.

This clonotype was recorded a few times. This chain uses TRBV7-2 with TRBJ1-4; 10 bases align to TRBD1. The CDR3 covers 18 residues. V lost 3 bases and J lost 2; bases outside the gene matches: 9. From germline, CDR1 is SGHTA and CDR2 FQGNSA. The CDR3: CASSLDGTGVYTNEKLFF. In DNA form, the CDR3 reads TGTGCCAGCAGCTTGGACGGGACAGGGGTCTATACTAATGAAAAACTGTTTTTT.

J is TRBJ2-3 and V is TRBV12-3 or TRBV12-4; 9 bases line up with TRBD2. This CDR3 region has 16 residues. The junction had 8 bases not matched to a gene; V was cut back by 4 bases and J by 3 bases. The CDR3 region is CASSSGGGEGTDTQYF. The CDR3 nucleotides read TGTGCCAGCAGTTCGGGCGGGGGGGAGGGGACAGATACGCAGTATTTT.

Concerning this clonotype: The CDR3 ends on some other residue instead of the conserved phenylalanine or tryptophan, so this is likely a read error. This chain joins TRBV20-1 and TRBJ2-7; D remains ambiguous. CDR3 length equals 14 residues. Germline values: CDR1 DFQATT, CDR2 SNEGSKA (reference sequence). V was trimmed by 0 bases and J by 2 bases, leaving 11 bases between them. CDR3 loop: CSARDPTDTYEQYL. The CDR3, as DNA: TGCAGTGCTAGAGATCCCACAGACACCTACGAGCAGTACCTC.

The CDR3 DNA follows: TGTGCCAGCAGTACGGGCAGGGCGATCGAGGGCAATCAGCCCCAGCATTTT. Encoded protein: CASSTGRAIEGNQPQHF. The chain joins TRBV28 to TRBJ1-5, with D maybe TRBD1 (5 bases). The length of the CDR3 is 17 residues. Looked up from germline, CDR1 is MDHEN and CDR2 is SYDVKM. V lost 5 bases and J 2 bases, leaving 19 bases between the germline ends.

Points on this clonotype: Germline is not matched at one junction end, which may reflect a read error. V is TRBV27 and J is TRBJ2-7; 7 bases are a match to TRBD2. Germline-derived CDR1 and CDR2 are MNHEY and SMNVEV (reference sequence). This CDR3 spans 15 amino acids. CDR3 nucleotide sequence: TGTGCCGGCAGCCTTAGCGGGCCAAGCTCCTACGAGCAGTACTTC. It encodes CAGSLSGPSSYEQYF.

This chain uses TRBV11-2 with TRBJ2-3; no definite D call. Germline V gene lookup returns CDR1 SGHAT and CDR2 FQNNGV. This CDR3 has 12 residues. With 5 bases removed from V and 5 bases from J, the gap between germline ends came to 8 bases. The CDR3, as DNA: TGTGCCAGCAGCAAAGTTGGAGATACGCAGTATTTT. Its protein product is CASSKVGDTQYF.

This clonotype was recorded many times. The chain employs TRBV29-1 and TRBJ2-2, with 10 bases that match TRBD2. Trimming took 7 bases from V and 4 from J; bases not matched to a gene: 3. The CDR3 has 13 residues. Germline V CDR1 and CDR2: SQVTM, ANQGSEA. CDR3 bases: TGCAGCGCTAGCGGGGGTAGCACCGGGGAGCTGTTTTTT. This sequence encodes CSASGGSTGELFF.

On this clonotype itself: A much larger clonotype is one base distant, so this may be a read error. V gene TRBV5-6 combines with J gene TRBJ2-7; D gene ambiguous. This CDR3 is 15 amino acids long. Germline V lookup: CDR1 SGHDT, CDR2 YYEEEE. Written as DNA, the CDR3 is TGTGCCGGCAGCTTAAGGGTCCAAGGAAACTACGAGCAGTACTTC. Protein product: CAGSLRVQGNYEQYF. Together with reference TRBV5-6 and TRBJ2-7, the CDR3 gives the full variable domain: DAGVTQSPTHLIKTRGQQVTLRCSPKSGHDTVSWYQQALGQGPQFIFQYYEEEERQRGNFPDRFSGHQFPNYSSELNVNALLLGDSALYLCAGSLRVQGNYEQYFGPGTRLTVT.

With respect to this clonotype: Given a much more abundant clone one base away, this may be a read error. CDR3 bases: TGCAGTGCTAGAACTCTAGGAATGAGCACAGATTCGCAGTATTTT. It translates to CSARTLGMSTDSQYF. The chain employs TRBV20-1 and TRBJ2-3; D unclear. The CDR3 is 15 residues long. Per the germline V gene, CDR1 is DFQATT and CDR2 is SNEGSKA (reference sequence).

Concerning this clonotype itself: A much larger clone lies a single base off, so this may be a read error. The chain combines TRBV7-6 with TRBJ2-3, with 10 bases that match TRBD2. The V gene's germline CDR1 is SGHVS and CDR2 FNYEAQ. The CDR3 runs to 18 residues. Written as DNA, the CDR3 is TGTGCCATCAGCGCCCGTTCCGGGACTAGCGCCACTAAAGATACGCAGTATTTT. It specifies CAISARSGTSATKDTQYF.

This clonotype was counted only a few times. The chain carries TRBV6-5 and TRBJ1-1; 10 bases map to TRBD1. The V gene end was trimmed by 0 bases and the J gene end by 5 bases; junction bases not matched to a gene: 3. Per germline, CDR1 MNHEY and CDR2 SVGAGI. This CDR3 region has 15 residues. CDR3 DNA: TGTGCCAGCAGTTACTCGCGGACAGGGGGGACTGAAGCTTTCTTT. Amino acids: CASSYSRTGGTEAFF.

The chain joins TRBV7-2 to TRBJ1-6, with unresolved D. The germline V and J ends were trimmed by 2 bases and 0 bases, with 14 bases remaining between them. Germline V gives CDR1 SGHTA, CDR2 FQGNSA. The CDR3 has 18 residues. The CDR3 nucleotides are TGTGCCAGCAGCTTAAGGTTCGGCAGCAGCTCCTATAATTCACCCCTCCACTTT. It translates to CASSLRFGSSSYNSPLHF.

This clonotype was detected many times. This chain connects TRBV7-9 to TRBJ1-1; D gene ambiguous. The CDR3 is 12 amino acids. Trimming cost V 5 bases and J 8 bases, with 12 bases left between them. Per germline, CDR1 SEHNR and CDR2 FQNEAQ (reference sequence). CDR3 in amino acids: CASSPGTLEAFF. CDR3 nucleotides: TGTGCCAGCAGCCCAGGCACTTTAGAAGCTTTCTTT.

Details on this clonotype: Just one base apart from a much larger clone, this may be a read error. The V gene is TRBV28, the J gene TRBJ2-4, with a weak D call TRBD1 (6 bases). This CDR3 comprises 12 residues. Germline V gives CDR1 MDHEN, CDR2 SYDVKM. CDR3 bases: TGTGCCAGCAGTTGGTGGAAGGGGGATTTGGACTTC. Its protein is CASSWWKGDLDF.

The chain links TRBV7-3 to TRBJ2-2; D remains unclear. Germline V gene sequence: CDR1 SGHTA, CDR2 FQGTGA. V lost 5 bases, J lost 6 bases, and 7 bases lay in between. The length of the CDR3 is 12 residues. This CDR3 reads CASSKTAGELFF. In nucleotides, the CDR3 is TGTGCCAGCAGCAAGACCGCCGGGGAGCTGTTTTTT.

This chain uses TRBV6-2 or TRBV6-3 with TRBJ1-5, with no clear D. V lost 0 bases to trimming and J lost 2 bases, with 11 bases between them. Germline loops: CDR1 MNHEY, CDR2 SVGEGT. The CDR3 is 16 amino acids. The CDR3 is CASSYSGVMGNQPQHF. Written as DNA, the CDR3 is TGTGCCAGCAGTTACTCCGGGGTTATGGGCAATCAGCCCCAGCATTTT.

Ten or more counts support this clonotype. V gene TRBV12-3 or TRBV12-4 combines with J gene TRBJ2-2; D remains unclear. The V end was cut by 6 bases, the J end by 3 bases, with 8 bases between. The CDR3 is 13 residues long. The DNA of the CDR3 is TGTGCCAGCAGCCCTCTAGACACCGGGGAGCTGTTTTTT. Encoded protein: CASSPLDTGELFF.

With respect to this clonotype: This may come from a read error, since a much larger clone is one base off. The rearrangement links TRBV28 to TRBJ2-7; possible D gene TRBD1, 6 bases. The length of the CDR3 is 15 residues. Germline-derived CDR1 and CDR2 are MDHEN and SYDVKM. Trimming removed 6 bases at V and 2 bases at J, with 17 bases between. CDR3 loop: CASSSLGAVTYEQYF. In DNA, the CDR3 is TGTGCCAGCAGCTCCTTGGGGGCGGTAACCTACGAGCAGTACTTC.

This clonotype was found many times. The chain joins TRBV27 to TRBJ1-5; D remains unclear. V shed 4 bases and J shed 7 bases, with 11 bases lying between them. The CDR3 contains 13 residues. Germline CDR1 reads MNHEY; CDR2 reads SMNVEV (reference sequence). CDR3 coding DNA: TGTGCCAGCAGTTCCGGGGATCGGCAGCCCCAGCATTTT. It specifies CASSSGDRQPQHF.

This clonotype was counted at least ten times. The V and J genes are TRBV20-1 and TRBJ2-7; 7 nucleotides line up with TRBD2. The V segment lost 0 bases and the J segment 2 bases; nucleotides outside the gene matches: 10. The CDR3 sequence is 16 residues long. Germline V CDR1 and CDR2: DFQATT, SNEGSKA (reference sequence). CDR3 region: CSAREFPGGSAYEQYF. The CDR3 coding sequence is TGCAGTGCTAGAGAGTTTCCTGGCGGGAGCGCCTACGAGCAGTACTTC.